Sequencing of this T cell receptor (beta chain) was carried out in a study of technical replicates of blood from a few donors. Profiling relied on immunoSEQ multiplex PCR, and the TCRdb table lists in-frame clones only, not all of them. The repertoire holds approximately 76,000 clones, with 65% to 90% as singletons. The V gene's germline CDR1 is SGHNT and CDR2 YENEEA. This CDR3 has 14 residues. The V end was cut by 5 bases, the J end by 0 bases, with 8 bases between. The receptor was derived from a human donor in good health. Some clones in this sample may be carry-over from other donors' samples. The sample consisted of PBMCs. The V and J genes are TRBV11-3 and TRBJ2-1, with D tentatively TRBD2 (6 bases). The CDR3 loop is CASSGGSSYNEQFF. The CDR3 DNA sequence: TGTGCCAGCAGCGGGGGGTCCTCCTACAATGAGCAGTTCTTC. Complete variable domain (other parts from reference TRBV11-3 and TRBJ2-1): EAGVVQSPRYKIIEKKQPVAFWCNPISGHNTLYWYLQNLGQGPELLIRYENEEAVDDSQLPKDRFSAERLKGVDSTLKIQPAELGDSAVYLCASSGGSSYNEQFFGPGTRLTVL.